A selection of T cell receptor beta chains follows, all from one sample in a study of Graves' ophthalmopathy and Graves' hyperthyroidism. Using its own MiXCR run on the multiplex PCR reads, TCRdb lists one record per CDR3 protein. Of about half a million distinct CDR3 sequences in the sample, approximately 15% were seen once. The specimen was blood. These receptors all come from a woman aged 25-40 years with Graves' ophthalmopathy. The CDR3 runs from the conserved cysteine through the conserved F or W. Fields, in order: J gene, V gene, D gene, clone size, CDR3 protein, CDR3 DNA. A D gene is named only where the DNA matches it firmly. Clone size, where shown, is once, few, many, or a class for clones that have expanded.

TRBJ2-5 | TRBV12-3/TRBV12-4 | . | many | CASSTLYSGTSGETQYF | TGTGCCAGCAGCACCTTATACTCCGGGACATCGGGAGAGACCCAGTACTTC
TRBJ1-2 | TRBV28 | TRBD1 | . | CASRTKTGGSTNYGYTF | TGTGCCAGCAGGACTAAGACAGGGGGCTCTACTAACTATGGCTACACCTTC
TRBJ2-7 | TRBV12-3/TRBV12-4 | TRBD1 | once | CASRPGTGVYEQYF | TGTGCCAGCAGGCCCGGGACAGGGGTCTACGAGCAGTACTTC
TRBJ1-1 | TRBV27 | TRBD1 | many | CASSFGTGRGDEAFF | TGTGCCAGCAGTTTCGGGACAGGGAGGGGGGATGAAGCTTTCTTT
TRBJ2-5 | TRBV27 | TRBD2 | few | CASSSGLAGGLETQYF | TGTGCCAGCAGTTCGGGACTAGCGGGGGGACTAGAGACCCAGTACTTC
TRBJ2-7 | TRBV27 | TRBD2 | many | CASKELAGGVREQYF | TGTGCCAGCAAGGAGCTAGCGGGAGGAGTACGCGAGCAGTACTTC
TRBJ1-1 | TRBV28 | TRBD1 | . | CASTSPGQSMNTEAFF | TGTGCCAGCACTAGTCCGGGACAGTCCATGAACACTGAAGCTTTCTTT
TRBJ1-5 | TRBV6-1 | . | many | CASEGPGTASNQPQHF | TGTGCCAGCGAGGGACCCGGGACGGCTAGCAATCAGCCCCAGCATTTT
TRBJ1-3 | TRBV12-3/TRBV12-4 | . | many | CASSWGLGNTIYF | TGTGCCAGCAGTTGGGGGCTCGGAAACACCATATATTTT
TRBJ1-1 | TRBV12-3/TRBV12-4 | TRBD1 | many | CASSLIGTGNTEAFF | TGTGCCAGCAGTTTAATTGGGACAGGGAACACTGAAGCTTTCTTT
TRBJ1-3 | TRBV28 | TRBD1 | many | CASSPLDRGRLGNTIYF | TGTGCCAGCAGTCCACTGGACAGGGGGCGCCTAGGAAACACCATATATTTT
TRBJ2-5 | TRBV7-8 | TRBD2 | . | CASSLDPGLVKGSQYF | TGTGCCAGCAGCTTAGACCCGGGACTAGTGAAGGGTTCCCAGTACTTC
TRBJ2-2 | TRBV19 | . | . | CASSIAGTGNTGELFF | TGTGCCAGTAGTATAGCGGGGACCGGGAACACCGGGGAGCTGTTTTTT
TRBJ2-7 | TRBV15 | . | many | CATSRRGIAYEQYF | TGTGCCACCAGCAGAAGAGGGATCGCCTACGAGCAGTACTTC
TRBJ1-5 | TRBV20-1 | . | many | CSAVRFGRDFDQPQHF | TGCAGTGCTGTACGGTTTGGCAGGGACTTCGATCAGCCCCAGCATTTT
TRBJ2-2 | TRBV20-1 | . | many | CSAMTEGTAGELFF | TGCAGTGCTATGACAGAGGGGACGGCCGGGGAGCTGTTTTTT
TRBJ2-7 | TRBV9 | . | many | CASSSEVDPGAEQYF | TGTGCCAGCAGCTCAGAAGTGGACCCAGGGGCCGAGCAGTACTTC
TRBJ1-2 | TRBV5-6 | . | many | CASSLNGPYYGYTF | TGTGCCAGCAGCTTGAACGGACCCTACTATGGCTACACCTTC
TRBJ1-5 | TRBV4-1 | . | many | CASSQRNGVRSNQPQHF | TGCGCCAGCAGCCAAAGGAACGGCGTCCGGAGCAATCAGCCCCAGCATTTT
TRBJ1-1 | TRBV11-2 | . | many | CASSQGATGEAFF | TGTGCCAGCAGCCAAGGTGCTACCGGTGAAGCTTTCTTT
TRBJ1-2 | TRBV28 | . | many | CASSDVLDLYGYTF | TGTGCTTCCAGCGACGTCCTAGACCTTTATGGCTACACCTTC
TRBJ1-5 | TRBV19 | TRBD1 | many | CASQGGTGGLYPQHF | TGTGCCAGTCAGGGGGGGACAGGGGGATTGTATCCCCAGCATTTT
TRBJ2-2 | TRBV20-1 | . | once | CSAPTIGHGAEELFF | TGCAGTGCCCCCACGATCGGACATGGGGCCGAAGAGCTGTTTTTT
TRBJ1-5 | TRBV15 | . | . | CATSRGGRVRQPQHF | TGTGCCACCAGCAGAGGGGGCAGGGTGCGGCAGCCCCAGCATTTT
TRBJ2-7 | TRBV6-2/TRBV6-3 | TRBD1 | . | CASSYRTGTGGNEQYF | TGTGCCAGCAGTTATCGCACCGGGACAGGGGGCAACGAGCAGTACTTC
TRBJ1-2 | TRBV10-2 | . | many | CASSGGGADYGYTF | TGCGCCAGCAGTGGTGGGGGCGCGGACTATGGCTACACCTTC
TRBJ2-7 | TRBV28 | TRBD1 | many | CASSLRTGVWGEQYF | TGTGCCAGCAGTTTAAGGACAGGGGTATGGGGCGAGCAGTACTTC
TRBJ1-3 | TRBV6-2/TRBV6-3 | TRBD1 | many | CASRPPGQEYSGNTIYF | TGTGCCAGCAGACCACCGGGACAGGAGTACTCTGGAAACACCATATATTTT
TRBJ1-3 | TRBV4-1 | . | many | CASSQGQGSGNTIYF | TGCGCCAGCAGCCAAGGCCAAGGCTCTGGAAACACCATATATTTT
TRBJ1-2 | TRBV30 | . | many | CAWSVQAGFYGYTF | TGTGCCTGGAGTGTACAGGCGGGGTTCTATGGCTACACCTTC
TRBJ1-1 | TRBV18 | . | many | CASSPLQKASSEAFF | TGTGCCAGCTCACCACTACAGAAGGCGTCCTCTGAAGCTTTCTTT
TRBJ2-7 | TRBV6-1 | . | . | CASKRNNYEQYF | TGTGCCAGCAAGAGGAACAACTACGAGCAGTACTTC
TRBJ1-1 | TRBV30 | . | many | CAWSVRGNRAFF | TGTGCCTGGAGTGTACGAGGGAACCGGGCTTTCTTT
TRBJ1-2 | TRBV5-1 | . | many | CASSSYADSGSYGYTF | TGCGCCAGCAGCTCATATGCGGACAGTGGGTCCTATGGCTACACCTTC
TRBJ2-7 | TRBV28 | TRBD1 | many | CASLPRDRTYEQYF | TGTGCCAGCCTACCCCGGGACAGGACCTACGAGCAGTACTTC
TRBJ2-5 | TRBV5-1 | . | few | CASSLATFQETQYF | TGCGCCAGCAGCTTGGCGACATTCCAAGAGACCCAGTACTTC
TRBJ1-5 | TRBV20-1 | TRBD1 | many | CSARDGQGNHPQHF | TGCAGTGCTAGAGATGGACAGGGCAATCATCCCCAGCATTTT
TRBJ2-4 | TRBV14 | . | few | CASSRGAKNIKYF | TGTGCCAGCAGCCGGGGGGCCAAAAACATTAAGTACTTC
TRBJ1-1 | TRBV19 | . | many | CASSILQGGTEAFF | TGTGCCAGTAGTATATTACAGGGAGGCACTGAAGCTTTCTTT
TRBJ2-7 | TRBV12-3/TRBV12-4 | TRBD1 | . | CASRSRSGTASYEQYF | TGTGCCAGCAGAAGTCGTTCCGGGACAGCCTCCTACGAGCAGTACTTC
TRBJ1-1 | TRBV29-1 | . | many | CSLGGSEAFF | TGCAGCCTCGGGGGCTCTGAAGCTTTCTTT
TRBJ2-5 | TRBV12-3/TRBV12-4 | . | . | CASSPRTRQETKYF | TGTGCCAGCAGTCCCCGGACTCGACAAGAGACCAAGTACTTC
TRBJ1-2 | TRBV3-1 | TRBD1 | . | CASSHLLGQGIGGYTF | TGTGCCAGCAGCCACCTATTGGGACAGGGTATCGGCGGCTACACCTTC
TRBJ2-7 | TRBV4-1 | TRBD2 | . | CASSQVVIAGGPGEQYF | TGCGCCAGCAGCCAAGTAGTGATAGCGGGGGGGCCGGGGGAGCAGTACTTC
TRBJ1-2 | TRBV19 | . | many | CASGSGRRTTNYGYTF | TGTGCCAGCGGTTCTGGGCGACGCACTACTAACTATGGCTACACCTTC
TRBJ2-7 | TRBV15 | TRBD1 | many | CATSNGQGSYEQYF | TGTGCCACCAGCAACGGACAGGGCTCCTACGAGCAGTACTTC
TRBJ2-4 | TRBV28 | . | many | CASSLRRGPNIKYF | TGTGCCAGCAGTTTAAGGAGGGGGCCAAACATTAAGTACTTC